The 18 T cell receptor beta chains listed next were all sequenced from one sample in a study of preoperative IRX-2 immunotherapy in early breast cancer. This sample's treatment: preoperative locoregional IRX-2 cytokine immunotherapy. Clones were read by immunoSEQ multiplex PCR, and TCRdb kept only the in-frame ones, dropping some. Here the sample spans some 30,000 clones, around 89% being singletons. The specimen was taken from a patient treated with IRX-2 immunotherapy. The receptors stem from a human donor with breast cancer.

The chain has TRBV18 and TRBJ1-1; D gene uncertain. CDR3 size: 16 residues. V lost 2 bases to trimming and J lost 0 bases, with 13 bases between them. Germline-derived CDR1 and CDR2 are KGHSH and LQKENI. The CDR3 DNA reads TGTGCCAGCTCACCATACCCCGTCAACATGAACACTGAAGCTTTCTTT. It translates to CASSPYPVNMNTEAFF.

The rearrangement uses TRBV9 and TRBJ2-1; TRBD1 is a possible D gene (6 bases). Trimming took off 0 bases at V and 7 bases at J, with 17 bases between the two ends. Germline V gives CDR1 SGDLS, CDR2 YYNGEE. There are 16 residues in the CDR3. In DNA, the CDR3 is TGTGCCAGCAGCGTAGTGGGGACACCGAAGGGGAATGAGCAGTTCTTC. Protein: CASSVVGTPKGNEQFF.

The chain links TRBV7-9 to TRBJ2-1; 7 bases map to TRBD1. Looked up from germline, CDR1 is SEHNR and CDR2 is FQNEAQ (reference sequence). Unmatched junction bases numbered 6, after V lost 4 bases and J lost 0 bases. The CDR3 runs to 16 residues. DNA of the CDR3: TGTGCCAGCAGCTCTAGACAGGGAAGCTCCTACAATGAGCAGTTCTTC. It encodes CASSSRQGSSYNEQFF.

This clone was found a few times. The CDR3 region is CASSPDGAQSPLHF. For the CDR3, the DNA is TGCGCCAGCAGCCCGGACGGGGCCCAGTCACCCCTCCACTTT. V usage is TRBV5-1 and J usage is TRBJ1-6, with D possibly matching TRBD1 (5 bases). The CDR3 contains 14 residues. V dropped 4 bases and J dropped 10 bases, with 15 bases sitting between them. Germline CDR1 and CDR2: SGHRS and YFSETQ.

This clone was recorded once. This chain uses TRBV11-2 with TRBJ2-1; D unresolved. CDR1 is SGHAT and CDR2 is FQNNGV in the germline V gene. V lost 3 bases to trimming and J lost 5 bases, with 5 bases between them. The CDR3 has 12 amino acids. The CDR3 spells CASSFEHNEQFF. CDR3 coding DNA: TGTGCCAGCAGCTTTGAGCACAATGAGCAGTTCTTC.

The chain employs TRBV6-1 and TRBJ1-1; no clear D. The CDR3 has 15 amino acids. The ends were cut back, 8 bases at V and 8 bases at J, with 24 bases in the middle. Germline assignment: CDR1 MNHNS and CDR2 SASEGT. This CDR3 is CASYRRAPLTQEAFF. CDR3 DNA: TGTGCCAGCTACCGAAGGGCTCCATTAACACAGGAAGCTTTCTTT.

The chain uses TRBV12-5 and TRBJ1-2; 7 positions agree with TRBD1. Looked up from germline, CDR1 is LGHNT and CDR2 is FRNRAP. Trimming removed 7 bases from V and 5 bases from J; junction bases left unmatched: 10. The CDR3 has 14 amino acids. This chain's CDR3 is CASESPGTVYGYTF. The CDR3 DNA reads TGTGCTAGTGAATCTCCTGGGACAGTGTATGGCTACACCTTC.

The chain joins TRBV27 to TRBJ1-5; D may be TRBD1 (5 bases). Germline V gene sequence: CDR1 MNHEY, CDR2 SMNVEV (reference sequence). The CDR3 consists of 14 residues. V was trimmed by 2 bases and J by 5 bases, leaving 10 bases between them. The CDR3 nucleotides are TGTGCCAGCAGTTTAGGGGGGAAGTATCAGCCCCAGCATTTT. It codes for CASSLGGKYQPQHF.

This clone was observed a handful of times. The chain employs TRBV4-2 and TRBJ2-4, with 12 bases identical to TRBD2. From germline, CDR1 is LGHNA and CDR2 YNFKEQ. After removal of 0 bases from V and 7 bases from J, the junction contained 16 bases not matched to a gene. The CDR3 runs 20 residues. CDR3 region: CASSQDFYGLAGGLRNIQYF. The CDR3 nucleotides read TGTGCCAGCAGCCAAGATTTCTATGGGCTAGCGGGAGGGTTGCGGAACATTCAGTACTTC.

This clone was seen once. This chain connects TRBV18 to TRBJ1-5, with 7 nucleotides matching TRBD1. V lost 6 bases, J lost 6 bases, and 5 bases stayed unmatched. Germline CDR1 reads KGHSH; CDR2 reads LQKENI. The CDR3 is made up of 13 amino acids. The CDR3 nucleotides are TGTGCCAGCTCCCTTACAGGGGTTCAGCCCCAGCATTTT. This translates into CASSLTGVQPQHF.

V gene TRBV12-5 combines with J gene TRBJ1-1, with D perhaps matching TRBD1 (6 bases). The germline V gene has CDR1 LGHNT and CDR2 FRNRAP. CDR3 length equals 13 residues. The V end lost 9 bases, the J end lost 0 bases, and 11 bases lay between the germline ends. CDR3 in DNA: TGTGCTAGCCGAGGGGGGGTGAACACTGAAGCTTTCTTT. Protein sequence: CASRGGVNTEAFF. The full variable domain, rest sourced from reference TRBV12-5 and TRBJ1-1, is DARVTQTPRHKVTEMGQEVTMRCQPILGHNTVFWYRQTMMQGLELLAYFRNRAPLDDSGMPKDRFSAEMPDATLATLKIQPSEPRDSAVYFCASRGGVNTEAFFGQGTRLTVV.

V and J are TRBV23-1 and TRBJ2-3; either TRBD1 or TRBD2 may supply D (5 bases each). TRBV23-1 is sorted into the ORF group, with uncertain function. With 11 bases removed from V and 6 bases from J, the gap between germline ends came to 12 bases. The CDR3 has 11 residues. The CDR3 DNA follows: TGCGCCGGTGGGGGTGACGATACGCAGTATTTT. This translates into CAGGGDDTQYF.

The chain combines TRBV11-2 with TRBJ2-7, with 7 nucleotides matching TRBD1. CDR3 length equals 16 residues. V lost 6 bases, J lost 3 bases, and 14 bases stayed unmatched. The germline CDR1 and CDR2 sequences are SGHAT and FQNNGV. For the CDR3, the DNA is TGTGCCAGCAGAAACGGACAAAGACAGGGTCTCTACGAGCAGTACTTC. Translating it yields CASRNGQRQGLYEQYF.

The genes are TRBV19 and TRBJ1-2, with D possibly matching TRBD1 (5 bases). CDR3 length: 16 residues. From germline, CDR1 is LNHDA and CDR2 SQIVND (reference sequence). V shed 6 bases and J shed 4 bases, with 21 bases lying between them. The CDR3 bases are TGTGCCAGTAGCAGGGACGGCGGGCCCGGAGGCTATGGCTACACCTTC. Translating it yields CASSRDGGPGGYGYTF.

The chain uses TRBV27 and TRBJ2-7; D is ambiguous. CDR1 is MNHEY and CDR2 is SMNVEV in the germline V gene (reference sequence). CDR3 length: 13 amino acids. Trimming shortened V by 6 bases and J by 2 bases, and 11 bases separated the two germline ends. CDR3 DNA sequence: TGTGCCAGCAGCCAAACAGCTACCTACGAGCAGTACTTC. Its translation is CASSQTATYEQYF.

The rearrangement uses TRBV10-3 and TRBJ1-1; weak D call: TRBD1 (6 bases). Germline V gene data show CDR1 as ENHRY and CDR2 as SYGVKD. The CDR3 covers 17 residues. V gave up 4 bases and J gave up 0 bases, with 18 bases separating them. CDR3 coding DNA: TGTGCCATCAGTGCGGGACACCCTAAAGGGATGAACACTGAAGCTTTCTTT. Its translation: CAISAGHPKGMNTEAFF.

CDR3 amino acids: CASSLSRWDGYTF. In DNA, the CDR3 is TGTGCCAGCAGTTTATCGAGGTGGGATGGCTACACCTTC. This chain connects TRBV27 to TRBJ1-2; D unresolved. The germline CDR1 and CDR2 sequences are MNHEY and SMNVEV (reference sequence). V dropped 0 bases and J dropped 6 bases, with 8 bases sitting between them. The CDR3 runs 13 residues.

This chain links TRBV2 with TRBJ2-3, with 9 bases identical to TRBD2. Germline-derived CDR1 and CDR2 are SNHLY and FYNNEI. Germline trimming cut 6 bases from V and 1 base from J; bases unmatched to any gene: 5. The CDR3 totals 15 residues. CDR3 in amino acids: CASRRASGGTDTQYF. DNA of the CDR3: TGTGCCAGCAGGAGGGCTAGCGGGGGCACAGATACGCAGTATTTT.